A single sample is the source of the 32 T cell receptor beta chains below, sequenced in a study of response to subunit inactivated influenza vaccine. Each CDR3 protein is one row after TCRdb ran MiXCR on the RT-PCR reads. The data contain fewer than 600,000 distinct CDR3 sequences, around 7.9% of them singletons. This sample comprised PBMCs from blood, obtained less than 30 months after vaccination. These receptors came from a man in his fifties or sixties who received an inactivated influenza vaccine.

This clonotype was observed a few times. The chain carries TRBV9 and TRBJ2-5; 7 bases fit TRBD1. V was clipped by 4 bases and J by 2 bases; unmatched bases: 8. The CDR3 covers 15 residues. Germline V lookup: CDR1 SGDLS, CDR2 YYNGEE. For the CDR3, the DNA is TGTGCCAGCAGCTTAAGACAGGGAGAACAAGAGACCCAGTACTTC. It yields the protein CASSLRQGEQETQYF. Full variable domain (missing parts from reference TRBV9 and TRBJ2-5): DSGVTQTPKHLITATGQRVTLRCSPRSGDLSVYWYQQSLDQGLQFLIQYYNGEERAKGNILERFSAQQFPDLHSELNLSSLELGDSALYFCASSLRQGEQETQYFGPGTRLLVL.

This clonotype was counted ten times or more. The chain recombines TRBV5-6 with TRBJ2-7; tentative D call: TRBD1 (6 bases). V was shortened by 4 bases and J by 3 bases, with 14 bases between the two germline ends. CDR3 length equals 14 residues. CDR1 and CDR2 from the germline V gene are SGHDT and YYEEEE. Here the CDR3 DNA reads TGTGCCAGCAGCCTTCCGGGACAAGACTACGAGCAGTACTTC. It codes for CASSLPGQDYEQYF.

The chain couples TRBV13 to TRBJ1-2; D may be TRBD1 (5 bases). The CDR3 contains 16 residues. The V end lost 5 bases, the J end lost 7 bases, and 23 bases lay between the germline ends. CDR1 is PRHDT and CDR2 is FYEKMQ in the germline V gene (reference sequence). CDR3 nucleotide sequence: TGTGCCAGCAGCCTCTACAACTCAGGGTTTTTGTCTGGCTACACCTTC. It yields the protein CASSLYNSGFLSGYTF. Full variable domain (outside the CDR3, taken from reference TRBV13 and TRBJ1-2): AAGVIQSPRHLIKEKRETATLKCYPIPRHDTVYWYQQGPGQDPQFLISFYEKMQSDKGSIPDRFSAQQFSDYHSELNMSSLELGDSALYFCASSLYNSGFLSGYTFGSGTRLTVV.

This clonotype was seen at least ten times. This chain connects TRBV4-3 to TRBJ2-2, with TRBD2 matching over 8 bases. The V gene's germline CDR1 is LGHNA and CDR2 YSLEER. The CDR3 runs to 16 residues. J was trimmed by 4 bases and V by 3 bases; bases with no gene match: 7. DNA for the CDR3: TGCGCCAGCAGCCAGGGAGCGGGAGTAATCACCGGGGAGCTGTTTTTT. Translation: CASSQGAGVITGELFF.

This clonotype turned up a few times. This chain uses TRBV20-1 with TRBJ2-1; 12 bases are a match to TRBD2. This CDR3 comprises 15 residues. With 3 bases clipped from V and 7 bases from J, the junction kept 7 bases outside the gene matches. Germline assignment: CDR1 DFQATT and CDR2 SNEGSKA (reference sequence). CDR3 nucleotides: TGCAGTGCTAGTCGACTAGCGGGAGATGTGAATGAGCAGTTCTTC. The encoded protein is CSASRLAGDVNEQFF.

In this sample, this clonotype turned up a few times. The chain has TRBV7-8 and TRBJ2-2; D gene ambiguous. V was cut by 6 bases and J by 1 base, with 12 bases left in between. This CDR3 has 15 residues. The germline CDR1 and CDR2 sequences are SGHVS and FQNEAQ. CDR3 in amino acids: CASRTRKGNTGELFF. In DNA form, the CDR3 reads TGTGCCAGCAGGACCCGAAAGGGGAACACCGGGGAGCTGTTTTTT.

This clonotype was picked up many times. The chain has TRBV20-1 and TRBJ1-1; D gene uncertain. The CDR3 is made up of 13 amino acids. Germline CDR1 DFQATT, CDR2 SNEGSKA (reference sequence). V lost 1 base to trimming and J lost 1 base, with 7 bases between them. This CDR3 reads CSARGSGNTEAFF. CDR3 bases: TGCAGTGCTAGAGGGAGCGGGAACACTGAAGCTTTCTTT.

This clonotype was seen at least ten times. The gene calls are TRBV4-3 and TRBJ1-1, with TRBD1 as a possible D gene (5 bases). Germline V gene data show CDR1 as LGHNA and CDR2 as YSLEER. Trimming pared 0 bases from V and 8 bases from J, leaving 10 bases between. The CDR3 is 13 amino acids. The CDR3: CASSQDLRTEAFF. In nucleotides, the CDR3 is TGCGCCAGCAGCCAAGATCTCCGGACAGAAGCTTTCTTT.

At least ten counts were recorded for this clonotype. J is TRBJ2-1 and V is TRBV12-3 or TRBV12-4; the match to TRBD2 covers 12 bases. The ends lost 8 bases at V and 5 bases at J; junction bases unmatched: 4. The CDR3 is 14 amino acids. CDR3 loop: CASRTSGTNNEQFF. CDR3 sequence (DNA): TGTGCCAGCCGGACTAGCGGGACCAACAATGAGCAGTTCTTC.

This clonotype was seen repeatedly, ten times or more. J is TRBJ2-7 and V is TRBV3-1; D is undetermined. Germline CDR1 LGHDT, CDR2 YNNKEL (reference sequence). The CDR3 is 11 residues long. The germline V and J ends were trimmed by 0 bases and 7 bases, with 4 bases remaining between them. This CDR3 is CASSQEREQYF. In DNA, the CDR3 is TGTGCCAGCAGCCAAGAGAGAGAGCAGTACTTC.

The sample holds many counts of this clonotype. This chain joins TRBV14 and TRBJ2-1, with 8 bases identical to TRBD2. Germline loops: CDR1 SGHDN, CDR2 FVKESK. This CDR3 region has 15 residues. The junction had 6 bases not matched to a gene; V was cut back by 2 bases and J by 6 bases. CDR3 sequence reads: CASSQRGTSGNEQFF. The CDR3 nucleotides read TGTGCCAGCAGCCAACGAGGTACTAGCGGCAATGAGCAGTTCTTC.

V and J are TRBV5-1 and TRBJ1-1; no definite D call. V gave up 0 bases and J gave up 0 bases, with 9 bases separating them. Looked up from germline, CDR1 is SGHRS and CDR2 is YFSETQ. The CDR3 has 15 amino acids. The CDR3 DNA follows: TGCGCCAGCAGCTTGGCCTCCTCTTTGAACACTGAAGCTTTCTTT. This codes for CASSLASSLNTEAFF.

With regard to this clonotype: A much larger clone lies a single base off, so this may be a read error. This chain uses TRBV15 with TRBJ2-1; 8 bases fit TRBD2. CDR1 and CDR2 (germline): LNHNV, YYDKDF (reference sequence). The CDR3 loop spans 16 amino acids. With 5 bases clipped from V and 0 bases from J, the junction kept 6 bases outside the gene matches. CDR3 amino acids: CATSFLSGISYNEQFF. DNA of the CDR3: TGTGCCACCAGCTTCCTTAGCGGGATCTCCTACAATGAGCAGTTCTTC.

The table lists this clonotype with many counts. The rearrangement uses TRBV5-1 and TRBJ1-2; TRBD1 matches at 8 bases. J lost 8 bases, V lost 2 bases, and 5 bases had no gene match. Germline V gene lookup returns CDR1 SGHRS and CDR2 YFSETQ. The CDR3 is made up of 13 amino acids. The chain's CDR3 is CASSFGQGEGYTF. DNA of the CDR3: TGCGCCAGCAGCTTCGGACAGGGAGAGGGCTACACCTTC.

This clonotype was observed many times. V is TRBV10-3 and J is TRBJ1-5; 7 bases match TRBD1. With 3 bases clipped from V and 4 bases from J, the junction kept 3 bases outside the gene matches. Germline CDR1 and CDR2: ENHRY and SYGVKD. The CDR3 is made up of 14 amino acids. The CDR3 here is CAISESGQNQPQHF. The CDR3 DNA is TGTGCCATCAGTGAATCGGGACAGAATCAGCCCCAGCATTTT.

This clonotype was seen ten or more times. The rearrangement uses TRBV7-2 and TRBJ1-3; D gene ambiguous. CDR1 is SGHTA and CDR2 is FQGNSA in the germline V gene. V was cut by 5 bases and J by 0 bases, with 8 bases left in between. The CDR3 is made up of 14 amino acids. The CDR3 DNA reads TGTGCCAGCAGCCAAGACTTCTCTGGAAACACCATATATTTT. It translates to CASSQDFSGNTIYF.

This clonotype was detected a few times. The gene calls are TRBV20-1 and TRBJ2-1; possible D gene TRBD2, 6 bases. Germline values: CDR1 DFQATT, CDR2 SNEGSKA (reference sequence). V lost 0 bases and J 5 bases, leaving 11 bases between the germline ends. The CDR3 sequence is 14 residues long. CDR3 loop: CSARDLGLNNEQFF. CDR3 in DNA: TGCAGTGCTAGAGATCTGGGACTTAACAATGAGCAGTTCTTC.

The gene calls are TRBV20-1 and TRBJ2-7; possible D gene TRBD1, 6 bases. The CDR3 spans 13 residues. V shed 4 bases and J shed 3 bases, with 13 bases lying between them. Per germline, CDR1 DFQATT and CDR2 SNEGSKA (reference sequence). CDR3 coding DNA: TGCAGTGCTACCTTGACAGGTTTCTACGAGCAGTACTTC. It is translated as CSATLTGFYEQYF.

This sequence joins TRBV20-1 and TRBJ1-1, with D possibly matching TRBD1 (5 bases). Trimming pared 7 bases from V and 0 bases from J, leaving 18 bases between. The V gene's germline CDR1 is DFQATT and CDR2 SNEGSKA (reference sequence). CDR3 length: 15 amino acids. The CDR3 DNA follows: TGCAGTGTATCAAGAATGGGGCCGATGAACACTGAAGCTTTCTTT. It specifies CSVSRMGPMNTEAFF.

J is TRBJ2-3 and V is TRBV6-1, with TRBD2 matching 9 bases. The CDR3 consists of 15 residues. The V gene's germline CDR1 is MNHNS and CDR2 SASEGT. Trimming took 6 bases from V and 2 from J; bases not matched to a gene: 6. Here the CDR3 DNA reads TGTGCCAGCAGCTTTAAGCGGGGGGCCACAGATACGCAGTATTTT. It codes for CASSFKRGATDTQYF.

In the case of this clonotype: One junction end disagrees with the germline gene, perhaps due to a read error. The rearrangement links TRBV5-1 to TRBJ2-3; 10 bases are a match to TRBD2. This CDR3 has 17 residues. CDR1 SGHRS and CDR2 YFSETQ come from the germline V gene. The CDR3 region has the DNA TGCGCCCGCAGCTTGTCAACTAGCGGGGCAAACACAGATACGCAGTATTTT. Translation gives CARSLSTSGANTDTQYF.

This clonotype was found a few times. This chain links TRBV29-1 with TRBJ2-2, with 12 positions matching TRBD1. This CDR3 is 13 amino acids long. CDR1 SQVTM and CDR2 ANQGSEA come from the germline V gene. Trimming at V came to 7 bases and at J to 8 bases, leaving 5 bases not matched to a gene. The CDR3 nucleotides read TGCAGCGCCGGGACAGGGGGCTCGGGGGAGCTGTTTTTT. It codes for CSAGTGGSGELFF.

The sample holds many counts of this clonotype. This chain links TRBV10-3 with TRBJ2-2; tentatively, D is TRBD2 (5 bases). This CDR3 spans 18 amino acids. CDR1 and CDR2 from the germline V gene are ENHRY and SYGVKD. Trimming removed 3 bases from V and 2 bases from J, with 19 bases in between. In DNA, the CDR3 is TGTGCCATCAGTGATCTTACTAAACCGGGATCTAACACCGGGGAGCTGTTTTTT. Protein: CAISDLTKPGSNTGELFF.

The rearrangement links TRBV7-9 to TRBJ2-1, with D possibly being TRBD1 (6 bases). Trimming took 1 base from V and 6 from J, leaving 13 bases between them. The CDR3 loop spans 15 amino acids. The germline V gene encodes CDR1 SEHNR and CDR2 FQNEAQ (reference sequence). The CDR3 DNA reads TGTGCCAGCAGCTTAGAGCTCGGACAGCTCAATGAGCAGTTCTTC. Its protein product is CASSLELGQLNEQFF.

This CDR3 is CASRSRNSGANVLTF. CDR3 sequence (DNA): TGTGCCAGCAGGTCAAGGAATTCTGGGGCCAACGTCCTGACTTTC. V is TRBV12-3 or TRBV12-4 and J is TRBJ2-6; D uncertain. V lost 6 bases to trimming and J lost 1 base, with 10 bases between them. CDR3 length equals 15 residues.

This clonotype was picked up a small number of times. The chain joins TRBV7-6 to TRBJ2-7; D is uncertain. Germline lookup yields CDR1 SGHVS and CDR2 FNYEAQ. Trimming took off 1 base at V and 6 bases at J, with 13 bases between the two ends. The CDR3 sequence is 14 residues long. The CDR3 nucleotides read TGTGCCAGCAGCTTAGAGGGTGGTTCGGGCGAGCAGTACTTC. Translation: CASSLEGGSGEQYF.

This clonotype was recorded many times. V gene TRBV12-3 or TRBV12-4 combines with J gene TRBJ2-7; D gene uncertain. This CDR3 has 14 amino acids. The V end lost 4 bases, the J end lost 4 bases, and 14 bases lay between the germline ends. CDR3 residues: CASSSSNWVYEQYF. The CDR3 region has the DNA TGTGCCAGCAGTTCCTCGAATTGGGTTTACGAGCAGTACTTC.

CDR3 sequence (DNA): TGTGCCAGCAGTCCCCCGGACAGACCCTATGGCTACACCTTC. Amino acids: CASSPPDRPYGYTF. The chain is built from TRBV28 and TRBJ1-2; tentatively, D is TRBD1 (6 bases). V was clipped by 5 bases and J by 4 bases, with 14 bases between them. The CDR3 loop spans 14 amino acids. From germline, CDR1 is MDHEN and CDR2 SYDVKM.

The chain links TRBV27 to TRBJ1-4; a possible D gene is TRBD1 (6 bases). Germline V gives CDR1 MNHEY, CDR2 SMNVEV (reference sequence). V was shortened by 6 bases and J by 5 bases, with 16 bases between the two germline ends. The CDR3 spans 15 residues. The chain's CDR3 is CASRPRGNPNEKLFF. The CDR3 bases are TGTGCCAGCAGGCCTAGGGGGAACCCAAATGAAAAACTGTTTTTT.

This clonotype has a handful of counts. The V and J genes are TRBV12-3 or TRBV12-4 and TRBJ1-5; TRBD1 might be the D (5 bases). The CDR3 sequence is 12 residues long. V lost 5 bases, J lost 4 bases, and 6 bases lay in between. The CDR3 bases are TGTGCCAGCAGTGGGGGAAATCAGCCCCAGCATTTT. It is translated as CASSGGNQPQHF.

This clonotype was seen ten or more times. The gene calls are TRBV19 and TRBJ1-1; D call uncertain. Trimming left V 4 bases short and J 4 bases short, with 19 bases between. CDR1 and CDR2 (germline): LNHDA, SQIVND (reference sequence). The CDR3 totals 16 residues. In DNA, the CDR3 is TGTGCCAGTAGTACCCGGTATAGGCGACAAAGCACTGAAGCTTTCTTT. It codes for CASSTRYRRQSTEAFF.

In its sample, this clonotype was seen a few times. This chain joins TRBV4-2 and TRBJ2-5; 7 bases fit TRBD2. The CDR3 has 16 amino acids. Germline V gene sequence: CDR1 LGHNA, CDR2 YNFKEQ. J was trimmed by 5 bases and V by 0 bases; bases with no gene match: 9. The CDR3 region has the DNA TGTGCCAGCAGCCAAGATTGGACGGGAGGTGGGGAGACCCAGTACTTC. Its protein product is CASSQDWTGGGETQYF.